Listed below are T cell receptor beta chains from one sample, sequenced in a study of OX40 agonist ivuxolimab in advanced cancers. Clones were read by immunoSEQ multiplex PCR, and TCRdb kept only the in-frame ones, dropping some. In the table there are roughly 56,000 clones, roughly 88% of which are singletons. Sequenced here: CD4+ or CD8+ T cells sorted from blood, sampled in a trial of the OX40 agonist ivuxolimab. These receptors were taken from an adult with an advanced solid tumor such as melanoma, head and neck, liver or kidney cancer. Both conserved end residues are part of each CDR3. A D gene is named only where the DNA matches it firmly. Clone size is shown for a subset of rows, as once, few, many or a class of expanded clone.

v_gene: TRBV2; d_gene: TRBD1; abundance: few; j_gene: TRBJ2-5; CDR3aa: CASSPGGRETQYF; CDR3nt: TGTGCCAGCAGCCCAGGGGGCCGGGAGACCCAGTACTTC
v_gene: TRBV10-3; d_gene: NA; abundance: once; j_gene: TRBJ1-1; CDR3aa: CAISESPPRNTEAFF; CDR3nt: TGTGCCATCAGTGAGTCACCACCGAGGAACACTGAAGCTTTCTTT
v_gene: TRBV7-2; d_gene: NA; abundance: NA; j_gene: TRBJ1-2; CDR3aa: CASSLARAALVTTF; CDR3nt: TGTGCCAGCAGCTTAGCGAGGGCAGCCCTCGTCACCACCTTC
v_gene: TRBV5-1; d_gene: TRBD1; abundance: NA; j_gene: TRBJ1-6; CDR3aa: CASSARQGRYNSPLHF; CDR3nt: TGCGCCAGCAGCGCGAGACAGGGGCGGTATAATTCACCCCTCCACTTT
v_gene: TRBV6-5; d_gene: NA; abundance: NA; j_gene: TRBJ1-2; CDR3aa: CASRPGENYGYTF; CDR3nt: TGTGCCAGCAGACCTGGAGAAAACTATGGCTACACCTTC
v_gene: TRBV6-5; d_gene: TRBD1; abundance: NA; j_gene: TRBJ1-6; CDR3aa: CASRTGQGVRPLHF; CDR3nt: TGTGCCAGCAGGACCGGGCAGGGGGTTCGACCCCTCCACTTT
v_gene: TRBV19; d_gene: TRBD1; abundance: NA; j_gene: TRBJ2-2; CDR3aa: CASSKGQGVGELFF; CDR3nt: TGTGCCAGTAGTAAGGGGCAGGGGGTCGGGGAGCTGTTTTTT
v_gene: TRBV6-5; d_gene: NA; abundance: NA; j_gene: TRBJ1-5; CDR3aa: CASKQAVNQPQHF; CDR3nt: TGTGCCAGCAAACAGGCGGTCAATCAGCCCCAGCATTTT
v_gene: TRBV11-2; d_gene: NA; abundance: NA; j_gene: TRBJ2-1; CDR3aa: CASSPRGPHEQFF; CDR3nt: TGTGCCAGCTCTCCCCGTGGGCCTCATGAGCAGTTCTTC
v_gene: TRBV7-2; d_gene: TRBD2; abundance: NA; j_gene: TRBJ2-1; CDR3aa: CASSFSYTTGTSGFF; CDR3nt: TGTGCCAGCAGCTTTTCTTACACGACCGGGACTAGCGGGTTCTTC
v_gene: TRBV7-8; d_gene: TRBD2; abundance: NA; j_gene: TRBJ2-1; CDR3aa: CASSLGGGYYNEQFF; CDR3nt: TGTGCCAGCAGCTTAGGGGGGGGGTACTACAATGAGCAGTTCTTC
v_gene: TRBV2; d_gene: NA; abundance: NA; j_gene: TRBJ2-4; CDR3aa: CASSPGGPGGDFIQYF; CDR3nt: TGTGCCAGCAGTCCAGGGGGGCCGGGGGGAGATTTCATTCAGTACTTC
v_gene: TRBV7-9; d_gene: NA; abundance: NA; j_gene: TRBJ1-2; CDR3aa: CASSSWTDRYGYTF; CDR3nt: TGTGCCAGCAGCTCTTGGACGGACCGCTATGGCTACACCTTC
v_gene: TRBV7-8; d_gene: TRBD2; abundance: NA; j_gene: TRBJ2-3; CDR3aa: CASSLVSGGTTDTQYF; CDR3nt: TGTGCCAGCAGCTTAGTAAGCGGGGGGACCACAGATACGCAGTATTTT
v_gene: TRBV11-1; d_gene: NA; abundance: NA; j_gene: TRBJ1-6; CDR3aa: CASSLGYGRQSPLHF; CDR3nt: TGTGCCAGCAGCTTAGGCTATGGACGCCAATCACCCCTCCACTTT
v_gene: TRBV9; d_gene: TRBD1; abundance: once; j_gene: TRBJ1-3; CDR3aa: CASSIGTGVRGNTIYF; CDR3nt: TGTGCCAGCAGCATCGGGACAGGGGTGAGGGGAAACACCATATATTTT
v_gene: TRBV6-1; d_gene: NA; abundance: NA; j_gene: TRBJ1-3; CDR3aa: CASSDNGGARNTIYF; CDR3nt: TGTGCCAGCAGTGACAACGGGGGCGCAAGAAACACCATATATTTT
v_gene: TRBV9; d_gene: NA; abundance: NA; j_gene: TRBJ2-1; CDR3aa: CASSVGGAQGNEQFF; CDR3nt: TGTGCCAGCAGCGTAGGGGGGGCACAGGGGAATGAGCAGTTCTTC
v_gene: TRBV18; d_gene: TRBD2; abundance: NA; j_gene: TRBJ2-1; CDR3aa: CASSLRTSGRYNEQFF; CDR3nt: TGTGCCAGCTCACTAAGGACTAGCGGGAGATACAATGAGCAGTTCTTC
v_gene: TRBV5-1; d_gene: NA; abundance: NA; j_gene: TRBJ2-3; CDR3aa: CASRVGPVADTQYF; CDR3nt: TGCGCCAGCAGGGTCGGACCTGTCGCAGATACGCAGTATTTT
v_gene: TRBV6-6; d_gene: TRBD2; abundance: NA; j_gene: TRBJ2-1; CDR3aa: CASSPSGGSGEQFF; CDR3nt: TGTGCCAGCAGTCCAAGCGGGGGTTCGGGTGAGCAGTTCTTC
v_gene: TRBV13; d_gene: TRBD2; abundance: once; j_gene: TRBJ2-3; CDR3aa: CASSRRGGGLTDTQYF; CDR3nt: TGTGCCAGCAGCCGCAGAGGCGGGGGTCTCACAGATACGCAGTATTTT